The sequence of this T cell receptor (beta chain) was determined in a study of control samples from healthy donors and cancer patients. Produced via immunoSEQ multiplex PCR; TCRdb's table is partial and in-frame only. The top ten clones hold more than 15% of a sample with about 100,000 clones, about 90% of them seen once. This clone was seen a single time. V lost 6 bases, J lost 2 bases, and 17 bases lay in between. The CDR3 totals 15 residues. Germline-derived CDR1 and CDR2 are MNHEY and SVGAGI. The TCR comes from a woman aged 45-65 years in good health. The sample taken for sequencing was blood. The chain links TRBV6-5 to TRBJ2-7; D is possibly TRBD2 (5 bases). This CDR3 reads CASRREWAPAYEQYF. Here the CDR3 DNA reads TGTGCCAGCAGAAGGGAGTGGGCCCCAGCCTACGAGCAGTACTTC.